This is a list of T cell receptor beta chains from one sample in a study of response to subunit inactivated influenza vaccine. TCRdb ran MiXCR on the RT-PCR reads and lists one entry per CDR3 protein. Here the sample spans hundreds of thousands of distinct CDR3 sequences, about 18% being singletons. The sample consisted of PBMCs from blood, taken about 5 days after vaccination. Every receptor here comes from a man in his forties or fifties who received an inactivated influenza vaccine. Each CDR3 is given with its conserved first and last residue. A D gene is named only where the DNA matches it firmly. Rows give clone size only sometimes, using once, few, many, or a class for an expanded clone.

d_gene: NA; j_gene: TRBJ2-2; abundance: few; v_gene: TRBV5-5; CDR3nt: TGTGCCAGCAGCCTAGTCGGGAGTGGCGGGGAGCTGTTTTTT; CDR3aa: CASSLVGSGGELFF
d_gene: NA; j_gene: TRBJ1-1; abundance: NA; v_gene: TRBV6-1; CDR3nt: TGTGCCAGCAGTAAGACATACAGGGTGAACACTGAAGCTTTCTTT; CDR3aa: CASSKTYRVNTEAFF
d_gene: TRBD2; j_gene: TRBJ2-1; abundance: many; v_gene: TRBV29-1; CDR3nt: TGCAGCGTTGTGGAGCGGGGGGGGTACAATGAGCAGTTCTTC; CDR3aa: CSVVERGGYNEQFF
d_gene: TRBD1; j_gene: TRBJ1-6; abundance: few; v_gene: TRBV7-9; CDR3nt: TGTGCCAGCAGCTTAGCCCGGACAGGAGATTCACCCCTCCACTTT; CDR3aa: CASSLARTGDSPLHF
d_gene: NA; j_gene: TRBJ2-1; abundance: NA; v_gene: TRBV7-7; CDR3nt: TGTGCTAGCAGCTTATTATTAGAACAGGCCGAGCAGTTCTTC; CDR3aa: CASSLLLEQAEQFF
d_gene: NA; j_gene: TRBJ2-7; abundance: NA; v_gene: TRBV25-1; CDR3nt: TGTGCCACTGCAGGCGGCTACGAGCAGTACTTC; CDR3aa: CATAGGYEQYF
d_gene: NA; j_gene: TRBJ1-6; abundance: few; v_gene: TRBV9; CDR3nt: TGTGCCAGCAGCGTGAGTACGGCACCCCTCCACTTT; CDR3aa: CASSVSTAPLHF
d_gene: NA; j_gene: TRBJ1-4; abundance: few; v_gene: TRBV7-2; CDR3nt: TGTGCCAGCAGCCCCGGACCTCTTAATGAAAAACTGTTTTTT; CDR3aa: CASSPGPLNEKLFF
d_gene: NA; j_gene: TRBJ1-1; abundance: once; v_gene: TRBV5-1; CDR3nt: TGCGCCAGCAGCTCCAGGTGTGAGAACACTGAAGCTTTCTTT; CDR3aa: CASSSRCENTEAFF
d_gene: NA; j_gene: TRBJ2-7; abundance: few; v_gene: TRBV18; CDR3nt: TGTGCCAGCTCACCACCGTCTCTACCCTACGAGCAGTACTTC; CDR3aa: CASSPPSLPYEQYF
d_gene: NA; j_gene: TRBJ2-7; abundance: few; v_gene: TRBV20-1; CDR3nt: TGCAGTGCTAGAGATAGCCAGTCGGTCGAGCAGTACTTC; CDR3aa: CSARDSQSVEQYF
d_gene: NA; j_gene: TRBJ2-7; abundance: many; v_gene: TRBV7-2; CDR3nt: TGTGCCAGCAGCTCACAGACCCCTGGCGAGCAGTACTTC; CDR3aa: CASSSQTPGEQYF
d_gene: NA; j_gene: TRBJ1-4; abundance: NA; v_gene: TRBV12-3/TRBV12-4; CDR3nt: TGTGCCAGCAGTTTGGCGACAACTAATGAAAAACTGTTTTTT; CDR3aa: CASSLATTNEKLFF
d_gene: TRBD1; j_gene: TRBJ2-5; abundance: few; v_gene: TRBV24-1; CDR3nt: TGTGCCACCAGTGATCTCCATGACAGGGCCCAAGAGACCCAGTACTTC; CDR3aa: CATSDLHDRAQETQYF
d_gene: TRBD1; j_gene: TRBJ2-2; abundance: NA; v_gene: TRBV10-3; CDR3nt: TGTGCCATCAGTGAGTCAGACAGGGACGCGAACACCGGGGAGCTGTTTTTT; CDR3aa: CAISESDRDANTGELFF
d_gene: NA; j_gene: TRBJ2-7; abundance: few; v_gene: TRBV18; CDR3nt: TGTGCCAGCTCACCACCGGGCGGTTCCTACGAGCAGTACTTC; CDR3aa: CASSPPGGSYEQYF
d_gene: NA; j_gene: TRBJ2-1; abundance: NA; v_gene: TRBV15; CDR3nt: TGTGCCACCAGCAGAGAGATGAGTACAGAGCAGTTCTTC; CDR3aa: CATSREMSTEQFF
d_gene: NA; j_gene: TRBJ2-3; abundance: NA; v_gene: TRBV20-1; CDR3nt: TGCAGTGCTAGGTTGTTGAGCACAGATACGCAGTATTTT; CDR3aa: CSARLLSTDTQYF
d_gene: NA; j_gene: TRBJ2-1; abundance: NA; v_gene: TRBV6-5; CDR3nt: TGTGCCAGCAGTTACTCGAAAGTCTTTCCCTACAATGAGCAGTTCTTC; CDR3aa: CASSYSKVFPYNEQFF
d_gene: NA; j_gene: TRBJ1-2; abundance: few; v_gene: TRBV11-2; CDR3nt: TGTGCCAGCAGCTTACGGGCCGCACCTAACTATGGCTACACCTTC; CDR3aa: CASSLRAAPNYGYTF
d_gene: TRBD1; j_gene: TRBJ2-7; abundance: NA; v_gene: TRBV20-1; CDR3nt: TGCAGTGCCGGAAGGGACAGGTACGAGCAGTACTTC; CDR3aa: CSAGRDRYEQYF
d_gene: NA; j_gene: TRBJ2-4; abundance: few; v_gene: TRBV10-3; CDR3nt: TGTGCCATCAGTGAGAGGAGGGAGGACAAAAACATTCAGTACTTC; CDR3aa: CAISERREDKNIQYF
d_gene: TRBD2; j_gene: TRBJ2-5; abundance: few; v_gene: TRBV29-1; CDR3nt: TGCAGCGCTCTTCCCCTAGCGGGGTACCAAGAGACCCAGTACTTC; CDR3aa: CSALPLAGYQETQYF
d_gene: NA; j_gene: TRBJ2-3; abundance: many; v_gene: TRBV24-1; CDR3nt: TGTGCCACCAGTGTCGCGTTGAGTGAGACAGATACGCAGTATTTT; CDR3aa: CATSVALSETDTQYF
d_gene: TRBD1; j_gene: TRBJ2-5; abundance: many; v_gene: TRBV12-3/TRBV12-4; CDR3nt: TGTGCCAGCAGTTCCCTGGGACAGGGTCTAGAGACCCAGTACTTC; CDR3aa: CASSSLGQGLETQYF
d_gene: TRBD2; j_gene: TRBJ2-7; abundance: NA; v_gene: TRBV4-2; CDR3nt: TGTGCCAGCAGCCAAGAGTTTACTAGCGGCTCCTACGAGCAGTACTTC; CDR3aa: CASSQEFTSGSYEQYF
d_gene: NA; j_gene: TRBJ1-4; abundance: once; v_gene: TRBV2; CDR3nt: TGTGCCAGCAGTGAGGGAGGGGGGGAAAAACTGTTTTTT; CDR3aa: CASSEGGGEKLFF
d_gene: NA; j_gene: TRBJ1-5; abundance: few; v_gene: TRBV6-5; CDR3nt: TGTGCCAGCAGTTACACCCCCAATCAGCCCCAGCATTTT; CDR3aa: CASSYTPNQPQHF
d_gene: NA; j_gene: TRBJ2-7; abundance: many; v_gene: TRBV29-1; CDR3nt: TGCAGCGTTTCGAGGGACAACTCCTACGAGCAGTACTTC; CDR3aa: CSVSRDNSYEQYF
d_gene: NA; j_gene: TRBJ2-1; abundance: many; v_gene: TRBV6-1; CDR3nt: TGTGCCAGCAGTGCTAAAGTAATGGGGGGTGAGCAGTTCTTC; CDR3aa: CASSAKVMGGEQFF
d_gene: NA; j_gene: TRBJ2-1; abundance: few; v_gene: TRBV29-1; CDR3nt: TGCAGCGCGGGAGCGGGTGCCTACAATGAGCAGTTCTTC; CDR3aa: CSAGAGAYNEQFF
d_gene: NA; j_gene: TRBJ1-1; abundance: few; v_gene: TRBV7-2; CDR3nt: TGTGCCAGCAGCTTAGCCTGGGGACAGAACACTGAAGCTTTCTTT; CDR3aa: CASSLAWGQNTEAFF
d_gene: NA; j_gene: TRBJ2-7; abundance: NA; v_gene: TRBV20-1; CDR3nt: TGCAGTCCAAGGTCGAACGAGCAGTACTTC; CDR3aa: CSPRSNEQYF
d_gene: TRBD2; j_gene: TRBJ2-5; abundance: few; v_gene: TRBV10-2; CDR3nt: TGCGCCAGCAGGCCCGGGACTAGCGGGAAACAAGAGACCCAGTACTTC; CDR3aa: CASRPGTSGKQETQYF
d_gene: TRBD2; j_gene: TRBJ2-7; abundance: NA; v_gene: TRBV20-1; CDR3nt: TGCAGTGCTACGGGACTAACGAATGCTGACTACGAGCAGTACTTC; CDR3aa: CSATGLTNADYEQYF
d_gene: TRBD1; j_gene: TRBJ2-7; abundance: many; v_gene: TRBV7-2; CDR3nt: TGTGCCAGCAGCTTCGGACAGGGTTTCTACGAGCAGTACTTC; CDR3aa: CASSFGQGFYEQYF
d_gene: NA; j_gene: TRBJ2-7; abundance: NA; v_gene: TRBV5-5; CDR3nt: TGTGCCAGCACCCTGCAGGGATTGAGGGCCTCCGAGCAGTACTTC; CDR3aa: CASTLQGLRASEQYF